What follows are 19 T cell receptor beta chains derived from one specimen sequenced in a study of OX40 agonist ivuxolimab in advanced cancers. Libraries were made using the immunoSEQ multiplex PCR assay. TCRdb retrieved this table from immuneACCESS and kept in-frame rearrangements only. Not all clones are present; in checked studies, unresolved V genes account for under half, and no reason is known for the remainder. This sample has tens of thousands of clones in its table, and under 90% of those were observed once. 1.4% to 1.5% of the sample lies in the top ten. This specimen consisted of CD4+ or CD8+ T cells sorted from blood, obtained in a trial of the OX40 agonist ivuxolimab. These receptors originate from an adult with an advanced solid tumor such as melanoma, head and neck, liver or kidney cancer.

This clone was recorded a few times. This sequence joins TRBV7-3 and TRBJ2-2, with TRBD2 matching over 8 bases. The CDR3 extends over 16 amino acids. The germline gives CDR1 SGHTA, CDR2 FQGTGA. V dropped 2 bases and J dropped 4; count of bases not matched to a gene: 6. This chain's CDR3 is CASSLGGGSLTGELFF. The CDR3 DNA reads TGTGCCAGCAGCTTAGGCGGGGGGTCTCTCACCGGGGAGCTGTTTTTT. Complete variable domain (other parts from reference TRBV7-3 and TRBJ2-2): GAGVSQTPSNKVTEKGKYVELRCDPISGHTALYWYRQSLGQGPEFLIYFQGTGAADDSGLPNDRFFAVRPEGSVSTLKIQRTERGDSAVYLCASSLGGGSLTGELFFGEGSRLTVL.

The chain carries TRBV5-4 and TRBJ2-5; D possibly corresponds to TRBD2 (5 bases). The CDR3 consists of 11 residues. CDR1 SGHNT and CDR2 YYREEE come from the germline V gene (reference sequence). V was shortened by 4 bases and J by 7 bases, with 8 bases between the two germline ends. CDR3 sequence reads: CASSREGTQYF. Here the CDR3 DNA reads TGTGCCAGCAGCCGTGAGGGGACCCAGTACTTC.

J is TRBJ2-5 and V is TRBV9; 10 nucleotides agree with TRBD1. Germline V CDR1 and CDR2: SGDLS, YYNGEE. With V trimmed by 3 bases and J by 7 bases, 3 bases remained unmatched. The CDR3 totals 13 residues. CDR3 region: CASSEWDRGTQYF. CDR3 nucleotides: TGTGCCAGCAGCGAGTGGGACAGGGGGACCCAGTACTTC.

This rearrangement joins TRBV7-9 to TRBJ2-5; D call uncertain. The CDR3 is made up of 11 amino acids. The germline CDR1 and CDR2 sequences are SEHNR and FQNEAQ (reference sequence). Between the trimmed V and J ends, which lost 4 bases and 5 bases, there was a span of 5 bases. Here the CDR3 DNA reads TGTGCCAGCAGCTCCTCGGAGACCCAGTACTTC. This translates into CASSSSETQYF. The full variable domain, completed using reference TRBV7-9 and TRBJ2-5, is DTGVSQNPRHKITKRGQNVTFRCDPISEHNRLYWYRQTLGQGPEFLTYFQNEAQLEKSRLLSDRFSAERPKGSFSTLEIQRTEQGDSAMYLCASSSSETQYFGPGTRLLVL.

By its share, this clone is medium-sized. The chain recombines TRBV10-3 with TRBJ2-5; D gene uncertain. Germline CDR1 is ENHRY and CDR2 is SYGVKD. With 6 bases removed from V and 3 bases from J, the gap between germline ends came to 11 bases. The CDR3 covers 13 residues. Here the CDR3 reads CAIRTVREETQYF. As DNA, the CDR3 is TGTGCCATCAGGACTGTCAGAGAAGAGACCCAGTACTTC.

The J gene is TRBJ1-3, the V gene TRBV6-5, with D perhaps matching TRBD1 (5 bases). The length of the CDR3 is 15 residues. V dropped 6 bases and J dropped 0 bases, with 12 bases sitting between them. Germline CDR1 is MNHEY and CDR2 is SVGAGI. Here the CDR3 reads CASRLGHLSGNTIYF. In DNA, the CDR3 is TGTGCCAGCAGACTCGGACACCTCTCTGGAAACACCATATATTTT.

The rearrangement joins TRBV9 to TRBJ2-2; the match to TRBD1 covers 7 bases. Germline V gene lookup returns CDR1 SGDLS and CDR2 YYNGEE. J lost 2 bases, V lost 2 bases, and 3 bases had no gene match. CDR3 length: 15 residues. CDR3 protein: CASSVGQINTGELFF. The DNA for the CDR3 is TGTGCCAGCAGCGTGGGACAGATAAACACCGGGGAGCTGTTTTTT.

DNA of the CDR3: TGCGCCAGCAGCACCGGGACTAGCATTACAGATACGCAGTATTTT. Translated: CASSTGTSITDTQYF. The J gene is TRBJ2-3, the V gene TRBV5-1; 9 bases align to TRBD2. V was clipped by 4 bases and J by 3 bases; unmatched bases: 6. The germline V gene has CDR1 SGHRS and CDR2 YFSETQ. The CDR3 loop spans 15 amino acids.

This chain joins TRBV5-1 and TRBJ2-7, with D maybe TRBD1 (5 bases). From germline, CDR1 is SGHRS and CDR2 YFSETQ. CDR3 length equals 15 residues. V was clipped by 2 bases and J by 3 bases, with 15 bases between them. The chain's CDR3 is CASSLRGEVNYEQYF. The DNA of the CDR3 is TGCGCCAGCAGCTTAAGGGGCGAAGTCAACTACGAGCAGTACTTC.

The chain uses TRBV7-9 and TRBJ2-3; 9 bases are shared with TRBD1. The CDR3 loop spans 17 amino acids. V was clipped by 0 bases and J by 3 bases; unmatched bases: 7. Germline CDR1 and CDR2: SEHNR and FQNEAQ (reference sequence). The chain's CDR3 is CASSLAGRDRATDTQYF. In DNA, the CDR3 is TGTGCCAGCAGCTTAGCGGGCCGGGACAGGGCTACAGATACGCAGTATTTT. The full variable domain, rest sourced from reference TRBV7-9 and TRBJ2-3, is DTGVSQNPRHKITKRGQNVTFRCDPISEHNRLYWYRQTLGQGPEFLTYFQNEAQLEKSRLLSDRFSAERPKGSFSTLEIQRTEQGDSAMYLCASSLAGRDRATDTQYFGPGTRLTVL.

CDR3 DNA sequence: TGTGCCAGCAACCTGGGAGGGTTGAACACTGAAGCTTTCTTT. Its protein is CASNLGGLNTEAFF. J is TRBJ1-1 and V is TRBV19; D ambiguous. There are 14 residues in the CDR3. The germline CDR1 and CDR2 sequences are LNHDA and SQIVND (reference sequence). V lost 9 bases and J 0 bases, leaving 14 bases between the germline ends.

This clone was seen just once. The genes are TRBV18 and TRBJ1-4; maybe TRBD1 (6 bases). The CDR3 covers 14 residues. Germline CDR1 is KGHSH and CDR2 is LQKENI. The V end was cut by 6 bases, the J end by 5 bases, with 13 bases between. Here the CDR3 reads CASSPLDRNEKLFF. DNA for the CDR3: TGTGCCAGCTCCCCCCTGGACAGAAATGAAAAACTGTTTTTT.

This sequence joins TRBV29-1 and TRBJ1-1; D is uncertain. The CDR3 sequence is 12 residues long. V was pared by 8 bases and J by 0 bases, with 10 bases between. Germline V CDR1 and CDR2: SQVTM, ANQGSEA. CDR3 region: CSFSAMNTEAFF. CDR3 coding DNA: TGCAGCTTTTCAGCCATGAACACTGAAGCTTTCTTT.

This clone has only one observation. The rearrangement links TRBV5-4 to TRBJ1-2; 7 positions agree with TRBD1. The germline CDR1 and CDR2 sequences are SGHNT and YYREEE (reference sequence). CDR3 length equals 17 residues. V was pared by 0 bases and J by 2 bases, with 10 bases of the junction left unmatched. For the CDR3, the DNA is TGTGCCAGCAGCTTGGAAACCGGGACAGCTTGGAACTATGGCTACACCTTC. It specifies CASSLETGTAWNYGYTF.

The rearrangement joins TRBV10-3 to TRBJ1-3; a weak D match, TRBD1 (6 bases). V was trimmed by 4 bases and J by 4 bases, leaving 17 bases between them. Germline V CDR1 and CDR2: ENHRY, SYGVKD. There are 16 residues in the CDR3. DNA of the CDR3: TGTGCCATCAGTGCGAGAGGGGGAGAAGGAGGAAACACCATATATTTT. Its translation: CAISARGGEGGNTIYF.

The chain has TRBV5-1 and TRBJ1-2; possible D gene TRBD1, 5 bases. Germline values: CDR1 SGHRS, CDR2 YFSETQ. The CDR3 runs 15 residues. With 3 bases removed from V and 3 bases from J, the gap between germline ends came to 15 bases. The CDR3 DNA reads as TGCGCCAGCAGCTCGCCACAGAGAGGGGACTATGGCTACACCTTC. It translates to CASSSPQRGDYGYTF.

This chain uses TRBV2 with TRBJ1-5; D remains unclear. From germline, CDR1 is SNHLY and CDR2 FYNNEI. Between the trimmed V and J ends, which lost 2 bases and 0 bases, there was a span of 8 bases. The CDR3 is made up of 15 amino acids. This chain's CDR3 is CASSENTVSNQPQHF. The CDR3 DNA follows: TGTGCCAGCAGTGAAAATACGGTTAGCAATCAGCCCCAGCATTTT.

The rearrangement joins TRBV10-2 to TRBJ2-3; 8 bases agree with TRBD2. The CDR3 is 14 residues long. V lost 3 bases to trimming and J lost 2 bases; unmatched junction nucleotides: 1. The V gene's germline CDR1 is WSHSY and CDR2 SAAADI. The CDR3: CASSDGGATDTQYF. The CDR3 bases are TGCGCCAGCAGTGACGGGGGGGCCACAGATACGCAGTATTTT.

This chain joins TRBV6-1 and TRBJ2-5, with D perhaps TRBD2 (5 bases). Trimming took off 2 bases at V and 5 bases at J, with 6 bases between the two ends. Germline CDR1 reads MNHNS; CDR2 reads SASEGT. The CDR3 runs to 12 residues. Here the CDR3 DNA reads TGTGCCAGCAGTGAACGAGGGGAGACCCAGTACTTC. It is translated as CASSERGETQYF.